This TCR beta chain was documented in a study of CXCR3-negative and CXCR3-positive naive CD8 T cells. The CDR3 consists of 14 residues. Germline V CDR1 and CDR2: MNHEY, SVGAGI. General study results and limits: Similar TRBV-TRBJ usage was seen in naive cells (both CXCR3-negative and CXCR3-positive), but memory cells differed. Comparably high diversity was seen in both naive subsets, and much lower diversity in memory CD8+ cells. Comparison of naive cells showed more hydrophobic TRB CDR3s in CXCR3-positive than in CXCR3-negative naive cells.

Triplicate sorts of 250,000 to 350,000 cells per CD8+ subset. Libraries were UMI-labeled 5' RACE TRB cDNA. TCRdb re-called the 5' RACE reads; one entry per CDR3 protein, DNA not given. The sample table includes about 58,000 distinct CDR3 sequences. With regard to this clonotype: The antigen is not known.

This TCR was sampled from a human donor in good health. Some clones in this sample may be carry-over from other donors' samples. The V call is TRBV6-5, the J call TRBJ2-5. The sample taken for sequencing was naive CXCR3- CD8+ T cells from blood. The subset is: CD45RO-CCR7+CD27+CD95- naive CD8+ T cells lacking CXCR3 (TNR3-). CDR3 amino acids: CASSLSNLEETQYF.